The T cell receptor (beta chain) under discussion was sequenced for a study of shared clonotypes between healthy human individuals. Study-level background: Samples came from two female and a few male donors aged 18 to 49. Three plates each covered CD4 naive and memory; CD8 naive two, CD8 memory one.

Some clones are missing from TCRdb's copy, which holds only in-frame ones; the method was immunoSEQ multiplex PCR. This sample has about 2 million clones, with about 95% found just once. Study-level results: The diversity represented, both genetic and in exposure history, was limited by few donors. Generation probabilities were higher for clonotypes shared across all four sorted-subset donors than for unshared ones.

Naive CD8 cells, CD45RO-negative and positively selected for CCR7, excluded terminally differentiated effector memory CD45RA+ cells. As concerns this clone: Its antigen is not identified. This CDR3 is also generated by other DNA sequences in the sample.

The CDR3 spans 14 residues. Trimming shortened V by 2 bases and J by 2 bases, and 8 bases separated the two germline ends. Germline V gene sequence: CDR1 MNHEY, CDR2 SMNVEV (reference sequence). The chain couples TRBV27 to TRBJ2-3; D gene uncertain. This TCR was recovered from a young man in good health. The sequenced sample was naive CD8+ T cells sorted from blood. CDR3 in DNA: TGTGCCAGCAGTTTAGGTCTCTTCACAGATACGCAGTATTTT. Amino acid sequence: CASSLGLFTDTQYF.